This is a list of T cell receptor beta chains from one sample in a study of CD8+ T cells in alopecia areata. Here immunoSEQ multiplex PCR was the method, and the copy in TCRdb shows in-frame clones only, minus some. The repertoire holds roughly 100,000 clones, around 86% seen once, with more than 9.5% in the top ten. The sequenced sample was CD8+ T cells sorted from blood, obtained at roughly week 30, from a patient treated with tofacitinib. These receptors were obtained from a human donor with alopecia areata. The CDR3 runs from the conserved cysteine through the conserved F or W. D genes are given only for firm matches.

V gene	J gene	D gene	CDR3 protein
TRBV28	TRBJ2-7	-	CASSLLQGGEQYF
TRBV11-1	TRBJ1-2	-	CASSLPETGPDYGYTF
TRBV5-6	TRBJ2-2	TRBD1	CASSLGWTGSSGELFF
TRBV7-9	TRBJ2-1	-	CASSSYEVAANEQFF
TRBV7-9	TRBJ1-1	-	CASSLDVAPEAFF
TRBV6-5	TRBJ2-1	-	CASSSREAVNNEQFF
TRBV19	TRBJ2-1	TRBD1	CASSTDRVNEQFF
TRBV7-2	TRBJ1-4	-	CASSLAEEKLFF
TRBV29-1	TRBJ2-6	-	CSVETLRAGANVLTF
TRBV27	TRBJ2-7	TRBD2	CASSLAGGLPPTYEQYF
TRBV4-1	TRBJ2-7	TRBD2	CASSHQLAGGYEQYF
TRBV6-5	TRBJ1-2	-	CASSIGGGGYTF
TRBV6-5	TRBJ2-7	-	CASSSYDGPYEQYF
TRBV7-9	TRBJ2-5	-	CASSFAGSPEAQYF
TRBV7-9	TRBJ1-5	-	CASSLGGQPQHF
TRBV11-2	TRBJ2-7	-	CASSLGHSRALEQYF
TRBV19	TRBJ1-1	-	CASYPGGRTEAFF
TRBV2	TRBJ2-1	TRBD2	CASSAGGFISNEQFF
TRBV19	TRBJ2-1	-	CASSHTDAYNEQFF
TRBV29-1	TRBJ2-1	TRBD2	CSVVVASGLSSYNEQFF
TRBV12-5	TRBJ2-3	-	CASGLGDLGPLTDTQYF
TRBV4-1	-	-	CASSPRGGPSSYEQYF
TRBV2	TRBJ2-1	TRBD2	CASSDSSGTYNEQFF